This is a list of T cell receptor beta chains from one sample in a study of tumour-infiltrating T cells in Burkitt lymphoma. Assay: immunoSEQ multiplex PCR; the TCRdb copy retains only in-frame clones and omits some. The sample lists hundreds of clones, around 14% seen once, with under 15% in the top ten. The sample was tumor tissue. The origin of the receptors is a human donor with Burkitt lymphoma. CDR3s include the opening cysteine and the closing phenylalanine or tryptophan. Some rows mark clone size as missing; the rest say once, few, many or name a class of expanded clone.

abundance,v_gene,j_gene,CDR3aa
.,TRBV13,TRBJ2-5,CASSFSSLRGETQYF
.,TRBV30,TRBJ2-3,CAWAGTRDTQYF
few,TRBV5-6,TRBJ1-5,CASSRGTENQPQHF
.,TRBV2,TRBJ2-1,CASSVGYNEQFF
few,TRBV4-3,TRBJ1-3,CASSQVQGTGNTIYF
.,TRBV5-4,TRBJ2-3,CASSEATSGRMDTQYF
few,TRBV5-1,TRBJ2-3,CASSWDRGTDTQYF
.,TRBV30,TRBJ2-3,CAWDPGQLRGTDTQYF
.,TRBV2,TRBJ1-5,CASSEGVGRLSNQPQHF
few,TRBV12-5,TRBJ1-5,CASGLARDDQPQHF
few,TRBV9,TRBJ2-3,CASSVGQTSTDTQYF
.,TRBV7-6,TRBJ2-5,CASSFTGGRLETQYF
.,TRBV9,TRBJ1-6,CASSGLRSGAPLHF
few,TRBV6-1,TRBJ2-1,CASSESFFSYNEQFF
.,TRBV18,TRBJ1-1,CASSPPTYTEAFF
.,TRBV7-2,TRBJ1-5,CASSLALGRRQPQHF
few,TRBV7-8,TRBJ2-1,CASSFRDRSYNEQFF
few,TRBV5-6,TRBJ2-3,CASSREGAQYF
few,TRBV9,TRBJ1-1,CASSFSGNTEAFF
.,TRBV28,TRBJ2-5,CASSTPASGRGVEETQYF
.,TRBV9,TRBJ2-2,CASSQGPNTGELFF
.,TRBV29-1,TRBJ2-7,CSVSTGPSSYEQYF
.,TRBV7-7,TRBJ2-1,CASSSLTSGSNEQFF
few,TRBV4-1,TRBJ2-7,CASSQDLNGASYEQYF
few,TRBV29-1,TRBJ1-2,CSVSPRGRDSGYTF
.,TRBV7-9,TRBJ1-1,CASSFSNRATISTEAFF
.,TRBV29-1,TRBJ2-5,CSVEGTGGNQETQYF
.,TRBV29-1,TRBJ2-5,CSVALVQETQYF
.,TRBV7-6,TRBJ1-6,CASSLGQGSGNSPLHF
few,TRBV4-1,TRBJ2-2,CASALAGMNTGELFF
.,TRBV6-4,TRBJ2-3,CASSDATGTQYF
.,TRBV19,TRBJ2-1,CASRLVAGGPNEQFF
few,TRBV5-4,TRBJ2-5,CASSQYRQTQYF
few,TRBV7-9,TRBJ2-3,CASTYSSTSTDTQYF
few,TRBV7-9,TRBJ2-7,CASSLVPDRGYEQYF
few,TRBV27,TRBJ1-1,CASSPPVYRGPEDTEAFF
.,TRBV2,TRBJ2-5,CASSERGETQYF
few,TRBV6-1,TRBJ2-1,CASSATSGRTYNEQFF
.,TRBV7-2,TRBJ2-1,CASSQQRGGQGEQFF
few,TRBV7-2,TRBJ2-1,CASSFDRDKRSSYNEQFF
.,TRBV27,TRBJ2-5,CASSLSLGRNQETQYF
.,TRBV11-2,TRBJ2-1,CASSPQGPSYNEQFF
.,TRBV27,TRBJ2-3,CASSLREGLTDTQYF
.,TRBV20-1,TRBJ2-7,CSARSGTEQYF
few,TRBV7-9,TRBJ1-5,CASSLGRFPNQPQHF
.,TRBV4-1,TRBJ2-5,CASSQSRGFQETQYF
.,TRBV10-3,TRBJ2-5,CAISELASGQETQYF
.,TRBV7-9,TRBJ2-7,CASSPRQGLTYEQYF
few,TRBV7-2,TRBJ2-3,CASSLPGTSGRGWDTQYF
.,TRBV5-1,TRBJ1-2,CASSSTGGADYGYTF
.,TRBV5-1,TRBJ1-1,CASSLARGHTEAFF
few,TRBV19,TRBJ2-2,CASSITLEGGELFF